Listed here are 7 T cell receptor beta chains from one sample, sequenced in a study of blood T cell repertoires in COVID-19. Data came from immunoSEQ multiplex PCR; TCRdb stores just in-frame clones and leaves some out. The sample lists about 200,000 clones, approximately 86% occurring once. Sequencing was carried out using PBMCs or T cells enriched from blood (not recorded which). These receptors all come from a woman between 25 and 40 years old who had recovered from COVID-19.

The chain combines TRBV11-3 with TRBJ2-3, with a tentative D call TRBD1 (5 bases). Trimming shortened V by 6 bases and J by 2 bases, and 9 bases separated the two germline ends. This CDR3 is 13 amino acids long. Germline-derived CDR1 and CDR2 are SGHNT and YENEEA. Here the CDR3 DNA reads TGTGCCAGCAGACGACAGACCACAGATACGCAGTATTTT. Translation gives CASRRQTTDTQYF.

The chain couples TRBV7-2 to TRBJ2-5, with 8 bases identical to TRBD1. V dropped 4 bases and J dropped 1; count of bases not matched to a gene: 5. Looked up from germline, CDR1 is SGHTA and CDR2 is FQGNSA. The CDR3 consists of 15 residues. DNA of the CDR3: TGTGCCAGCAGCTCCCAGGGGGCCATCCAAGAGACCCAGTACTTC. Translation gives CASSSQGAIQETQYF.

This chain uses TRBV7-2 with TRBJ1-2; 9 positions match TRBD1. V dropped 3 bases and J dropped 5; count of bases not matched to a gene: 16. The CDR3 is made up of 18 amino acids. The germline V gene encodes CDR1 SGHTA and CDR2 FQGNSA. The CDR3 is CASSFQGQGQGFGYGYTF. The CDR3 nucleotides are TGTGCCAGCAGCTTCCAAGGACAGGGGCAGGGTTTCGGATATGGCTACACCTTC.

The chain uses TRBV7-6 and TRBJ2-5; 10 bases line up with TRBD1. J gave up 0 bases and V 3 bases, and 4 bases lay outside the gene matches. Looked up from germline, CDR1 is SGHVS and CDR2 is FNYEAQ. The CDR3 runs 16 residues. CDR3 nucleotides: TGTGCCAGCAGCTTCGGGACAGGGGCCGACCAAGAGACCCAGTACTTC. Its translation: CASSFGTGADQETQYF.

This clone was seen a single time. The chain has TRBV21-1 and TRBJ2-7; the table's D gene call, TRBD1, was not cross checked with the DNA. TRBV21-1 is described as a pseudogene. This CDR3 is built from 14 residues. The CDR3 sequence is CADFLQGFPTRQYF. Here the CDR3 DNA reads TGTGCCGACTTTTTGCAGGGATTTCCTACGAGGCAGTACTTC.

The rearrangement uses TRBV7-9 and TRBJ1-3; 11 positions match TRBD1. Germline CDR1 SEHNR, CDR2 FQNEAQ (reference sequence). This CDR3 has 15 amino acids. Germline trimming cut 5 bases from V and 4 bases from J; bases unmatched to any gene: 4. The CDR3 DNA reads TGTGCCAGCAGCGCACGGACAGGGGGCGGAAACACCATATATTTT. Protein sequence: CASSARTGGGNTIYF.

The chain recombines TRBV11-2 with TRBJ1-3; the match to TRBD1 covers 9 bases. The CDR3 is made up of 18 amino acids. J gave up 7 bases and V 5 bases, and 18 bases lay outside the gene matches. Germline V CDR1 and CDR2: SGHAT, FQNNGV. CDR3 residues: CASSIGTGRSLIINTIYF. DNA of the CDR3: TGTGCCAGCAGCATCGGGACAGGGCGTTCCCTGATCATCAACACCATATATTTT.